The 13 T cell receptor beta chains below were found in one sample sequenced in a study of human T cells and chemical hapten exposure. The time point was: patch test 1, 2 weeks after DPC sensitization. Treatment meaning: therapeutic diphenylcyclopropenone sensitization with weekly scalp DPC. TCRdb processed the RACE reads anew with MiXCR; each CDR3 protein has one entry. This table has 180,000 or so distinct CDR3 sequences, approximately 20% appearing once. This sample comprised whole blood, obtained in connection with sensitization to the hapten diphenylcyclopropenone (DPC). These TCRs come from a woman aged 50 to 65 with alopecia areata. Some clones in this sample may be carry-over from other donors' samples.

The genes are TRBV20-1 and TRBJ2-7, with D perhaps TRBD2 (6 bases). The germline V gene encodes CDR1 DFQATT and CDR2 SNEGSKA (reference sequence). V was clipped by 2 bases and J by 3 bases, with 17 bases between them. The CDR3 length is 15 residues. The CDR3 spells CSARHRRVTGYEQYF. In DNA, the CDR3 is TGCAGTGCTAGACACAGGAGGGTCACTGGCTACGAGCAGTACTTC.

The CDR3 loop reads CSAFRAGVTYEQYF. CDR3 DNA: TGCAGTGCCTTTCGGGCGGGGGTGACCTACGAGCAGTACTTC. The chain is built from TRBV20-1 and TRBJ2-7; TRBD2 matches at 7 bases. The CDR3 spans 14 residues. V dropped 6 bases and J dropped 2; count of bases not matched to a gene: 10. Germline-derived CDR1 and CDR2 are DFQATT and SNEGSKA (reference sequence).

This clonotype has a handful of counts. The rearrangement links TRBV29-1 to TRBJ2-4, with a weak D call TRBD1 (6 bases). Germline V gene sequence: CDR1 SQVTM, CDR2 ANQGSEA. V lost 0 bases and J lost 0, with 15 bases in between. The CDR3 covers 17 residues. As DNA, the CDR3 is TGCAGCGTTGAAGATCCGGAGGACAGCTTAGCCAAAAACATTCAGTACTTC. It specifies CSVEDPEDSLAKNIQYF.

On this clonotype itself: Given a much more abundant clone one base away, this may be a read error. The chain joins TRBV7-2 to TRBJ1-2; D call uncertain. Germline CDR1 SGHTA, CDR2 FQGNSA. The CDR3 is made up of 13 amino acids. Here the CDR3 reads CASSLDNNYGYNF. CDR3 DNA sequence: TGTGCCAGCAGCTTAGACAATAACTATGGCTACAACTTC.

This clonotype has just a few counts. The chain is built from TRBV11-1 and TRBJ2-2; 7 nucleotides line up with TRBD1. The ends lost 1 base at V and 3 bases at J; junction bases unmatched: 5. The CDR3 totals 16 residues. CDR1 and CDR2 (germline): SGHAT, FQDESV (reference sequence). CDR3 residues: CASSLGDRRDTGELFF. The CDR3, as DNA: TGTGCCAGCAGCTTAGGGGACAGACGGGACACCGGGGAGCTGTTTTTT.

At least ten counts were recorded for this clonotype. This rearrangement joins TRBV20-1 to TRBJ2-7; TRBD2 might be the D (5 bases). Germline V gene data show CDR1 as DFQATT and CDR2 as SNEGSKA (reference sequence). This CDR3 has 12 amino acids. Trimming shortened V by 3 bases and J by 3 bases, and 9 bases separated the two germline ends. The DNA for the CDR3 is TGCAGTGCTAGGGGAGAACGCTACGAGCAGTACTTC. It specifies CSARGERYEQYF.

This CDR3 is CASRAGGGSGANVLTF. CDR3 in DNA: TGTGCCAGTCGGGCGGGAGGGGGCTCTGGGGCCAACGTCCTGACTTTC. The gene calls are TRBV19 and TRBJ2-6, with 9 bases identical to TRBD2. With 8 bases clipped from V and 0 bases from J, the junction kept 5 bases outside the gene matches. The germline V gene has CDR1 LNHDA and CDR2 SQIVND (reference sequence). The CDR3 runs to 16 residues.

This clonotype was recorded at least ten times. The CDR3 DNA sequence: TGCAGTGCTAGCGACGGGGGCACAGATACGCAGTATTTT. Its translation is CSASDGGTDTQYF. This sequence joins TRBV20-1 and TRBJ2-3; TRBD2 might be the D (5 bases). The CDR3 covers 13 residues. Trimming pared 3 bases from V and 1 base from J, leaving 8 bases between. Germline loops: CDR1 DFQATT, CDR2 SNEGSKA (reference sequence).

Only a few counts were recorded for this clonotype. The chain couples TRBV3-1 to TRBJ1-3, with unresolved D. With 1 base removed from V and 0 bases from J, the gap between germline ends came to 13 bases. CDR1 LGHDT and CDR2 YNNKEL come from the germline V gene (reference sequence). There are 17 residues in the CDR3. Here the CDR3 DNA reads TGTGCCAGCAGCCAAGGGCCTGGGGATATCTCTGGAAACACCATATATTTT. The encoded protein is CASSQGPGDISGNTIYF.

This rearrangement joins TRBV20-1 to TRBJ2-1, with 11 positions matching TRBD2. Unmatched junction bases numbered 10, after V lost 6 bases and J lost 6 bases. CDR3 size: 15 residues. In germline, CDR1 is DFQATT, CDR2 SNEGSKA (reference sequence). CDR3 DNA sequence: TGCAGTGCCGTGAAACTAGCGGGAGAGGCCAATGAGCAGTTCTTC. This sequence encodes CSAVKLAGEANEQFF.

The chain couples TRBV7-9 to TRBJ2-7; 8 bases match TRBD2. Germline CDR1 SEHNR, CDR2 FQNEAQ (reference sequence). The CDR3 extends over 16 amino acids. J lost 2 bases, V lost 4 bases, and 10 bases had no gene match. DNA of the CDR3: TGTGCCAGCAGCTCACCGGGGGGGTGGACCACCTACGAGCAGTACTTC. Amino acid sequence: CASSSPGGWTTYEQYF.

This clonotype has a handful of counts. The V gene is TRBV20-1, the J gene TRBJ2-7; 7 positions match TRBD2. J gave up 0 bases and V 5 bases, and 7 bases lay outside the gene matches. The CDR3 has 14 amino acids. Germline-derived CDR1 and CDR2 are DFQATT and SNEGSKA (reference sequence). Here the CDR3 DNA reads TGCAGTGCTCCGGCGGGAGAACGCTCCTACGAGCAGTACTTC. As protein: CSAPAGERSYEQYF.

This chain joins TRBV29-1 and TRBJ1-2; D perhaps matches TRBD1 (6 bases). CDR3 length equals 11 residues. V was pared by 7 bases and J by 7 bases, with 13 bases between. Germline-derived CDR1 and CDR2 are SQVTM and ANQGSEA. CDR3 coding DNA: TGCAGCGGGGGGACAAGTGGTGGCTACACCTTC. Translating it yields CSGGTSGGYTF.